The rows below give T cell receptor beta chains drawn from one sample of a study of T cells in Graves' hyperthyroidism and ophthalmopathy. TCRdb reprocessed the multiplex PCR reads with MiXCR, giving one entry per CDR3 protein. The sample shows around 450,000 distinct CDR3 sequences, around 13% of them seen only once. Sequencing used blood. The receptors shown here come from a woman aged 18 to 35 with Graves' hyperthyroidism. CDR3s include the opening cysteine and the closing phenylalanine or tryptophan. D genes are given only for firm matches. Clone size is not always given. Where it is, it says once, few, many or a class for expanded clones.

D: -
size: many
V: TRBV12-3/TRBV12-4
J: TRBJ1-1
CDR3: CASSFGGWGTEAFF
DNA: TGTGCCAGCAGTTTCGGGGGATGGGGCACTGAAGCTTTCTTT

D: -
size: many
V: TRBV28
J: TRBJ2-3
CDR3: CASSPPSLLSTDTQYF
DNA: TGTGCCAGCAGCCCCCCTAGCCTGCTTAGCACAGATACGCAGTATTTT

D: TRBD2
size: many
V: TRBV2
J: TRBJ2-1
CDR3: CASSEFLAGVTEQFF
DNA: TGTGCCAGCAGTGAATTCCTAGCGGGAGTCACTGAGCAGTTCTTC

D: TRBD2
size: -
V: TRBV4-1
J: TRBJ2-1
CDR3: CASRTLAVVNEQFF
DNA: TGCGCCAGCAGAACACTAGCGGTAGTCAATGAGCAGTTCTTC

D: TRBD2
size: -
V: TRBV5-8
J: TRBJ2-3
CDR3: CASSSGDSGSADTQYF
DNA: TGTGCCAGCAGCTCTGGGGATAGCGGGAGCGCAGATACGCAGTATTTT

D: TRBD1
size: few
V: TRBV28
J: TRBJ1-4
CDR3: CASSGYPQGANEKLFF
DNA: TGTGCCAGCAGTGGATATCCTCAGGGGGCGAATGAAAAACTGTTTTTT

D: TRBD1
size: many
V: TRBV5-6
J: TRBJ1-1
CDR3: CASSSLRGLSFSEAFF
DNA: TGTGCCAGCAGCTCCCTCAGGGGGCTAAGTTTCTCTGAAGCTTTCTTT

D: TRBD1
size: many
V: TRBV5-1
J: TRBJ1-2
CDR3: CASSLGQSYGYTF
DNA: TGTGCCAGCAGCTTGGGACAGTCCTATGGCTACACCTTC

D: TRBD2
size: -
V: TRBV29-1
J: TRBJ2-2
CDR3: CSGRGSGRMTGELFF
DNA: TGCAGCGGAAGGGGTAGCGGGCGGATGACCGGGGAGCTGTTTTTT

D: -
size: -
V: TRBV11-2
J: TRBJ2-1
CDR3: CASSFRASASYNEQFF
DNA: TGTGCCAGCAGCTTCAGGGCCAGCGCATCCTACAATGAGCAGTTCTTC

D: TRBD2
size: many
V: TRBV28
J: TRBJ2-5
CDR3: CASSFSLAGGGETQYF
DNA: TGTGCCAGCAGTTTCAGTCTAGCGGGAGGAGGGGAGACCCAGTACTTC

D: TRBD2
size: many
V: TRBV12-3/TRBV12-4
J: TRBJ2-3
CDR3: CASSRSEIAGEQDTQYF
DNA: TGTGCCAGCAGCCGTTCGGAGATAGCGGGAGAGCAAGATACGCAGTATTTT

D: TRBD2
size: many
V: TRBV12-3/TRBV12-4
J: TRBJ2-1
CDR3: CASSFSLGGRAEEQFF
DNA: TGTGCCAGCAGTTTCTCCTTGGGCGGGAGGGCCGAGGAGCAGTTCTTC

D: TRBD1
size: -
V: TRBV6-1
J: TRBJ1-6
CDR3: CASRTQQGALISPLHF
DNA: TGTGCCAGCAGAACCCAACAGGGGGCCCTTATTTCACCCCTCCACTTT

D: TRBD1
size: many
V: TRBV7-9
J: TRBJ2-7
CDR3: CASSNNRDSTYEQYF
DNA: TGTGCCAGCAGCAATAACCGGGACAGTACCTACGAGCAGTACTTC

D: TRBD2
size: many
V: TRBV5-1
J: TRBJ2-4
CDR3: CASSRGLGDGKNIQYF
DNA: TGCGCCAGCAGCCGCGGACTAGGGGACGGAAAAAACATTCAGTACTTC

D: -
size: many
V: TRBV11-2
J: TRBJ1-2
CDR3: CASSRAAGVYYGYTF
DNA: TGTGCCAGCAGCCGAGCGGCAGGCGTGTACTATGGCTACACCTTC